The sequence of this TCR beta chain was determined in a study of siplizumab effects on memory and regulatory T cells. Study background: Each responder-stimulator pair had a siplizumab about 0.92 ug/mL reaction and a drug-free control.

The data were produced by immunoSEQ multiplex PCR, yet TCRdb's version contains in-frame clones alone and is incomplete. The table lists roughly 10,000 clones, about 47% of them singletons. Comment on this clone: Its target is unknown.

For around 6 days at 37°C, the mixed lymphocyte reaction cells were kept in coculture. The TCR was taken from a human donor in good health; the cells came from an allogeneic mixed lymphocyte reaction. The sequencing sample was made of CFSE-low (dividing) CD8+ T cells sorted from an allogeneic mixed lymphocyte reaction.

CDR3 nucleotide sequence: TGTGCCAGCAGCTTCTTCGCGGCAGATACGCAGTATTTT. Encoded protein: CASSFFAADTQYF. The chain recombines TRBV7-6 with TRBJ2-3; D remains ambiguous. Trimming took 3 bases from V and 4 from J, leaving 8 bases between them. CDR1 and CDR2 (germline): SGHVS, FNYEAQ. The CDR3 is 13 residues long.